Presented here are 31 T cell receptor beta chains from one specimen sequenced in a study of spatial heterogeneity in lung cancer. Described time point: sample taken at primary tumor resection. MiXCR, applied by TCRdb to the 5' RACE reads, yields one record per CDR3 protein. This table has fewer than 45,000 distinct CDR3 sequences, 7% to 7.5% appearing once. Sequenced material: PBMCs, taken at surgery. Every receptor here comes from a female donor with early-stage non-small cell lung cancer.

This clonotype was seen only a few times. The chain employs TRBV6-4 and TRBJ1-2, with D perhaps matching TRBD1 (5 bases). V dropped 6 bases and J dropped 2 bases, with 10 bases sitting between them. The CDR3 consists of 13 residues. Per germline, CDR1 MRHNA and CDR2 SNTAGT. The CDR3 reads CASSVRGNYGYTF. CDR3 bases: TGTGCCAGCAGCGTACGGGGGAACTATGGCTACACCTTC.

This clonotype was detected many times. The chain uses TRBV2 and TRBJ1-5; TRBD1 matches at 7 bases. The CDR3 sequence is 15 residues long. Per the germline V gene, CDR1 is SNHLY and CDR2 is FYNNEI. The V segment lost 11 bases and the J segment 4 bases; nucleotides outside the gene matches: 14. This CDR3 is CARGGEGARNQPQHF. The CDR3 DNA follows: TGTGCCCGGGGGGGCGAGGGGGCGAGGAATCAGCCCCAGCATTTT.

This clonotype was counted many times. This chain connects TRBV25-1 to TRBJ2-7; the D is unclear. This CDR3 is built from 14 residues. Per the germline V gene, CDR1 is MGHDK and CDR2 is SYGVNS. V was shortened by 6 bases and J by 2 bases, with 14 bases between the two germline ends. As DNA, the CDR3 is TGTGCCAGCAGAGAAGGCGGTCCCACCTACGAGCAGTACTTC. This translates into CASREGGPTYEQYF.

This clonotype was seen repeatedly, ten times or more. The CDR3 reads CASSLAPGFPVRSRYNEQFF. CDR3 coding DNA: TGTGCCAGCAGCTTAGCGCCAGGGTTCCCCGTAAGGAGTCGCTACAATGAGCAGTTCTTC. J is TRBJ2-1 and V is TRBV7-9; TRBD1 might be the D (5 bases). Germline CDR1 reads SEHNR; CDR2 reads FQNEAQ (reference sequence). Trimming stripped 0 bases from V and 3 bases from J, with 24 bases between. This CDR3 spans 20 amino acids.

This clonotype was recorded at least ten times. This rearrangement joins TRBV20-1 to TRBJ2-1, with D uncertain. CDR3 length equals 12 residues. V was pared by 6 bases and J by 8 bases, with 14 bases between. CDR1 and CDR2 from the germline V gene are DFQATT and SNEGSKA (reference sequence). The DNA for the CDR3 is TGCAGTGCCAGCCCTAGAGGCGATGAGCAGTTCTTC. The encoded protein is CSASPRGDEQFF.

This clonotype was recorded many times. The rearrangement links TRBV2 to TRBJ2-7, with 8 bases aligning to TRBD1. Per germline, CDR1 SNHLY and CDR2 FYNNEI. The CDR3 sequence is 14 residues long. V shed 7 bases, J shed 1 base, and the junction held 6 bases outside the gene matches. Here the CDR3 DNA reads TGTGCCAGCACTGACGGGACAGGTTCCTACGAGCAGTACTTC. This translates into CASTDGTGSYEQYF.

The chain couples TRBV13 to TRBJ1-1; perhaps TRBD1 as D (6 bases). CDR1 is PRHDT, CDR2 FYEKMQ, per germline (reference sequence). The CDR3 is made up of 18 amino acids. Trimming stripped 2 bases from V and 2 bases from J, with 21 bases between. DNA for the CDR3: TGTGCCAGCAGCTTACAATGGTCCATCAGGGGTTTCAACACTGAAGCTTTCTTT. It translates to CASSLQWSIRGFNTEAFF.

This clonotype was found a few times. The chain couples TRBV20-1 to TRBJ2-7; 8 positions match TRBD2. Germline trimming cut 0 bases from V and 0 bases from J; bases unmatched to any gene: 7. The CDR3 is made up of 16 amino acids. Germline lookup yields CDR1 DFQATT and CDR2 SNEGSKA (reference sequence). Here the CDR3 DNA reads TGCAGTGCTAGAGATCCCGGGGGGGCGAGCTCCTACGAGCAGTACTTC. Protein: CSARDPGGASSYEQYF.

This chain connects TRBV14 to TRBJ1-1, with D maybe TRBD1 (5 bases). This CDR3 is built from 15 residues. The V and J ends lost 3 bases and 5 bases respectively, with 16 bases between them. The germline V gene encodes CDR1 SGHDN and CDR2 FVKESK. The CDR3 nucleotides read TGTGCCAGCAGCCAGGGTTGGGGCCTGAGGACTGAAGCTTTCTTT. The encoded protein is CASSQGWGLRTEAFF.

The table lists this clonotype with many counts. The chain recombines TRBV7-9 with TRBJ2-5; D might be TRBD2 (5 bases). The germline V gene encodes CDR1 SEHNR and CDR2 FQNEAQ (reference sequence). V gave up 5 bases and J gave up 4 bases, with 17 bases separating them. The CDR3 is 15 amino acids. The CDR3 region has the DNA TGTGCCAGCAGCCCCCCTCGGCGCGGGCTAGAGACCCAGTACTTC. Translation: CASSPPRRGLETQYF.

The genes are TRBV5-1 and TRBJ1-2; TRBD1 agrees at 8 bases. With 3 bases clipped from V and 3 bases from J, the junction kept 4 bases outside the gene matches. In germline, CDR1 is SGHRS, CDR2 YFSETQ. The CDR3 covers 14 residues. Here the CDR3 reads CASSSAGGDYGYTF. CDR3 bases: TGCGCCAGCAGCTCAGCAGGGGGCGACTATGGCTACACCTTC.

This clonotype occurred a few times. The rearrangement links TRBV29-1 to TRBJ2-7; 8 nucleotides agree with TRBD1. CDR3 size: 13 residues. Germline V CDR1 and CDR2: SQVTM, ANQGSEA. Germline trimming cut 4 bases from V and 1 base from J; bases unmatched to any gene: 3. CDR3 sequence reads: CSVGTGISYEQYF. CDR3 nucleotides: TGCAGCGTTGGGACAGGGATTTCCTACGAGCAGTACTTC.

This clonotype was counted at least ten times. This sequence joins TRBV5-1 and TRBJ2-1; 8 bases match TRBD2. CDR1 is SGHRS, CDR2 YFSETQ, per germline. V lost 1 base, J lost 2 bases, and 2 bases stayed unmatched. The CDR3 loop spans 15 amino acids. CDR3 amino acids: CASSLLAGPYNEQFF. CDR3 DNA sequence: TGCGCCAGCAGCTTGTTAGCGGGACCCTACAATGAGCAGTTCTTC.

The chain employs TRBV12-3 or TRBV12-4 and TRBJ1-2; D gene unclear. With 7 bases removed from V and 2 bases from J, the gap between germline ends came to 14 bases. The CDR3 covers 14 residues. In nucleotides, the CDR3 is TGTGCCAGCACCCCTCAAGGAGGGAACTATGGCTACACCTTC. Translating it yields CASTPQGGNYGYTF.

This clonotype was detected many times. The chain joins TRBV3-1 to TRBJ2-6; no clear D. The CDR3 covers 17 residues. CDR1 LGHDT and CDR2 YNNKEL come from the germline V gene (reference sequence). The ends were cut back, 4 bases at V and 0 bases at J, with 13 bases in the middle. The CDR3 here is CASSLPRPASGANVLTF. CDR3 sequence (DNA): TGTGCCAGCAGCCTCCCCAGGCCCGCCTCTGGGGCCAACGTCCTGACTTTC. The full variable domain, with the rest looked up from reference TRBV3-1 and TRBJ2-6, is DTAVSQTPKYLVTQMGNDKSIKCEQNLGHDTMYWYKQDSKKFLKIMFSYNNKELIINETVPNRFSPKSPDKAHLNLHINSLELGDSAVYFCASSLPRPASGANVLTFGAGSRLTVL.

This clonotype was picked up a small number of times. At one boundary the junction diverges from the germline segment, which might be a read error. This rearrangement joins TRBV7-2 to TRBJ2-5; 12 positions agree with TRBD2. The CDR3 has 15 residues. From germline, CDR1 is SGHTA and CDR2 FQGNSA. CDR3 sequence (DNA): TGTGCCAGCAGCTTATGGCTAGCGGGAGGGTTGTTCCAGTACTTT. This gives the protein CASSLWLAGGLFQYF.

Comment on this clonotype: This sequence may be a read error, since a much larger clone differs from it by one base. This sequence joins TRBV28 and TRBJ2-2, with D possibly TRBD1 on 6 matching bases. V was pared by 5 bases and J by 5 bases, with 12 bases between. CDR3 length: 14 residues. Looked up from germline, CDR1 is MDHEN and CDR2 is SYDVKM. CDR3 sequence (DNA): TGTGCCAGCAGTACCCCAGGGGAGACCGGGGAGCTGTTTTTT. This translates into CASSTPGETGELFF.

This clonotype was picked up a small number of times. This sequence joins TRBV19 and TRBJ2-1; no firm D call. The V and J ends lost 3 bases and 7 bases respectively, with 10 bases between them. Looked up from germline, CDR1 is LNHDA and CDR2 is SQIVND (reference sequence). The CDR3 runs to 13 residues. The CDR3 loop reads CASSMSSGNEQFF. DNA for the CDR3: TGTGCCAGTAGTATGTCTTCCGGGAATGAGCAGTTCTTC.

This clonotype was observed once. A much larger clone differs by one base, so this may be a read error. The chain links TRBV10-3 to TRBJ1-5; D is ambiguous. V lost 0 bases, J lost 6 bases, and 15 bases lay in between. CDR3 length: 16 residues. The germline V gene encodes CDR1 ENHRY and CDR2 SYGVKD. The CDR3 DNA reads as TGTGCCATCAGTGAGTCCGGTGCGGGTTTCATTCAGCCCCAGCATTTT. Protein: CAISESGAGFIQPQHF.

This clonotype was seen more than once but under ten times. The chain combines TRBV5-1 with TRBJ2-1; D is possibly TRBD2 (5 bases). V was clipped by 4 bases and J by 6 bases, with 14 bases between them. Per germline, CDR1 SGHRS and CDR2 YFSETQ. The CDR3 runs to 14 residues. The CDR3 nucleotides are TGCGCCAGCAGCGCTAGCACCTTGGGCAATGAGCAGTTCTTC. This codes for CASSASTLGNEQFF.

This clonotype was counted many times. The chain combines TRBV5-6 with TRBJ2-3; no definite D call. Germline V gene lookup returns CDR1 SGHDT and CDR2 YYEEEE. V lost 0 bases to trimming and J lost 6 bases, with 5 bases between them. The CDR3 sequence is 12 residues long. CDR3 sequence (DNA): TGTGCCAGCAGCTTGGACGTGGATACGCAGTATTTT. It codes for CASSLDVDTQYF.

The chain links TRBV27 to TRBJ1-1; a weak D match, TRBD1 (6 bases). Germline V gene sequence: CDR1 MNHEY, CDR2 SMNVEV (reference sequence). This CDR3 comprises 14 residues. V shed 3 bases and J shed 3 bases, with 11 bases lying between them. The CDR3, as DNA: TGTGCCAGCAGTTTCCACAGGGCGGACACTGAAGCTTTCTTT. It yields the protein CASSFHRADTEAFF.

This clonotype was recorded a few times. This chain links TRBV30 with TRBJ2-4; D is ambiguous. This CDR3 region has 12 residues. Germline V gene lookup returns CDR1 GTSNPN and CDR2 SVGIG (reference sequence). V lost 2 bases and J lost 8, with 10 bases in between. Written as DNA, the CDR3 is TGTGCCTGGAGTTCCATATTTGACATTCAGTACTTC. This codes for CAWSSIFDIQYF.

This clonotype has a count of ten or more. The chain is built from TRBV6-2 or TRBV6-3 and TRBJ1-1; no reliable D call. Germline values: CDR1 MNHEY, CDR2 SVGEGT. Trimming shortened V by 5 bases and J by 1 base, and 11 bases separated the two germline ends. The CDR3 contains 14 residues. CDR3 amino acids: CASSRRNRNTEAFF. CDR3 in DNA: TGTGCCAGCAGTAGAAGGAACAGGAACACTGAAGCTTTCTTT.

There are many counts of this clonotype. The rearrangement links TRBV5-1 to TRBJ2-5; D not resolved. The germline V gene has CDR1 SGHRS and CDR2 YFSETQ. Trimming stripped 0 bases from V and 3 bases from J, with 6 bases between. This CDR3 is built from 13 residues. This chain's CDR3 is CASSLGAEETQYF. The CDR3 DNA follows: TGCGCCAGCAGCTTGGGGGCGGAAGAGACCCAGTACTTC.

This clonotype was counted at least ten times. V is TRBV4-1 and J is TRBJ2-7; 8 bases are a match to TRBD2. Germline V gene data show CDR1 as MGHRA and CDR2 as YSYEKL. The CDR3 length is 17 residues. J lost 0 bases, V lost 2 bases, and 9 bases had no gene match. This CDR3 reads CASSQSLIAGNSYEQYF. The CDR3 DNA reads as TGCGCCAGCAGCCAAAGCTTGATAGCGGGGAACTCCTACGAGCAGTACTTC.

This clonotype was recorded a few times. This sequence joins TRBV18 and TRBJ1-5, with 7 positions matching TRBD1. The CDR3 is made up of 14 amino acids. Germline V gene sequence: CDR1 KGHSH, CDR2 LQKENI. Trimming cost V 3 bases and J 4 bases; bases outside gene matches: 3. CDR3 sequence: CASSPDRANQPQHF. The CDR3 DNA follows: TGTGCCAGCTCACCCGACAGGGCAAATCAGCCCCAGCATTTT.

Many counts were recorded for this clonotype. The chain couples TRBV10-3 to TRBJ2-5; possible D gene TRBD1, 5 bases. The CDR3 has 12 residues. The V gene's germline CDR1 is ENHRY and CDR2 SYGVKD. Trimming removed 8 bases from V and 3 bases from J, with 10 bases in between. This CDR3 is CAIVRTKETQYF. CDR3 bases: TGTGCCATCGTCAGGACAAAAGAGACCCAGTACTTC.

The chain carries TRBV7-9 and TRBJ2-3; the D gene is possibly TRBD1 (6 bases). Trimming stripped 5 bases from V and 0 bases from J, with 9 bases between. Germline V CDR1 and CDR2: SEHNR, FQNEAQ (reference sequence). The CDR3 contains 14 residues. The CDR3 bases are TGTGCCAGCAGCCCTACAGGGAGCACAGATACGCAGTATTTT. Translated, it gives CASSPTGSTDTQYF.

The sample holds many counts of this clonotype. V usage is TRBV5-1 and J usage is TRBJ2-2, with a weak D call TRBD2 (5 bases). Deletions cut 4 bases from V and 5 bases from J, with 12 bases between. The length of the CDR3 is 14 residues. Germline V CDR1 and CDR2: SGHRS, YFSETQ. The DNA for the CDR3 is TGCGCCAGCAGCCGCGGGTCCCAAACCGGGGAGCTGTTTTTT. Protein sequence: CASSRGSQTGELFF.

This sequence joins TRBV4-2 and TRBJ2-5; 9 bases are shared with TRBD2. Germline V lookup: CDR1 LGHNA, CDR2 YNFKEQ. CDR3 size: 16 residues. The J segment lost 5 bases and the V segment lost 3 bases, leaving 10 bases of the junction unmatched. Here the CDR3 reads CASSQQGGLATETQYF. CDR3 nucleotides: TGTGCCAGCAGCCAGCAGGGGGGACTAGCAACGGAGACCCAGTACTTC.